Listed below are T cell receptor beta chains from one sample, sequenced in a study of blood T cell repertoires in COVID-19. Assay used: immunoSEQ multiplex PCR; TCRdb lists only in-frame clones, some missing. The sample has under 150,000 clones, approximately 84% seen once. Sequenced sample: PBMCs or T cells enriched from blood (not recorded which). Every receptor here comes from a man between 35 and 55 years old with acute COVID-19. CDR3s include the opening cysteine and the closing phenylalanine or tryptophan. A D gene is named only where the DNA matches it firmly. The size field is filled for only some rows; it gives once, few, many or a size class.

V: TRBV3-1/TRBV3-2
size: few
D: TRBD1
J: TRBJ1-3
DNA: TGTGCCAGCAGTCCCACAGGGGTCGGAAACACCATATATTTT
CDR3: CASSPTGVGNTIYF

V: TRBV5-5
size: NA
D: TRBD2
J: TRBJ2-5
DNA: TGTGCCAGCAGCCTGTTCCAAACAAGCGGGAGGCTCCAAGAGACCCAGTACTTC
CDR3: CASSLFQTSGRLQETQYF

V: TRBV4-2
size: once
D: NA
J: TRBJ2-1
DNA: TGTGCCAGCAGTCAAGAGTCGGGGGTTGGGTACAATGAGCAGTTCTTC
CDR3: CASSQESGVGYNEQFF

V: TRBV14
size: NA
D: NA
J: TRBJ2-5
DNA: TGTGCCAGCAGCCCCTACTACCAAGAGACCCAGTACTTC
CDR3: CASSPYYQETQYF

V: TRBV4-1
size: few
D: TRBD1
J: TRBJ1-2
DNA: TGCGCCAGCAGCCGAGGAGGATTGGACAGGAAGAACGTCCGCGGCTACACCTTC
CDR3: CASSRGGLDRKNVRGYTF

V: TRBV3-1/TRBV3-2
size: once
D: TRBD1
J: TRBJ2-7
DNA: TGTGCCAGCAGCCAATCCGGGACAGGGAATTATGGGCAGTACTTC
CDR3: CASSQSGTGNYGQYF

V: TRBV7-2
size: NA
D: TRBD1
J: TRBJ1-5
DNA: TGTGCCAGCAGCTTAGACAGGGGAAGGCCCCAGCATTTT
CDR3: CASSLDRGRPQHF

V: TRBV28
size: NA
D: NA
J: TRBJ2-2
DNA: TGTGCCAGCAGTTTAGGAGCGGTTGCAGGGGAGCTGTTTTTT
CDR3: CASSLGAVAGELFF

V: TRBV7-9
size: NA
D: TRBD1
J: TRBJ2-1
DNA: TGTGCCAGCAGCTCGACGAGACAGGGCGATGAGCAGTTCTTC
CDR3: CASSSTRQGDEQFF

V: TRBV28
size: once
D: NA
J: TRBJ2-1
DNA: TGTGCCAGCAGGACTCGGACTTACTACAATGAGCAGTTCTTC
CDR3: CASRTRTYYNEQFF

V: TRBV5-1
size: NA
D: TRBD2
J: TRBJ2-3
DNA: TGCGCCAGCAGCTTATTCGGGACTAGCGGGGGGGCGGATACGCAGTATTTT
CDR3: CASSLFGTSGGADTQYF

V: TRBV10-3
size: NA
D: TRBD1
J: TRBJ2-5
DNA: TGTGCCATCAGTACAGGGGAGTCAGAGACCCAGTACTTC
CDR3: CAISTGESETQYF

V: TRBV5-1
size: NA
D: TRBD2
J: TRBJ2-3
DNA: TGCGCCAGCAGCTCCGAGGGACTAGCGGGCCATAGCACAGATACGCAGTATTTT
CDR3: CASSSEGLAGHSTDTQYF

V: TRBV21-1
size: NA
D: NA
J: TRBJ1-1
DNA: TGTGCCAGCAGGTTAGGGGGCCCGAACACTGAAGCTTTCTTT
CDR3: CASRLGGPNTEAFF

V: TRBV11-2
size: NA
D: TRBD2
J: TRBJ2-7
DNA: TGTGCCAGCAGCTTAGCCGGACTAGCCCTCTACGAGCAGTACTTC
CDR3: CASSLAGLALYEQYF

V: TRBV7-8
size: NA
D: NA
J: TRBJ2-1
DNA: TGTGCCAGCAGCTCTCTACAGGGGGGGTCCTACAATGAGCAGTTCTTC
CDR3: CASSSLQGGSYNEQFF

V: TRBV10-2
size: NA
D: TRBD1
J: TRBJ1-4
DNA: TGCGCCAGCAGTGAGCCCGGGACAGGAGCTAATGAAAAACTGTTTTTT
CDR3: CASSEPGTGANEKLFF

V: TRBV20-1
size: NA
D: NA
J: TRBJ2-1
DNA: TGCAGTGGTGACCGCAGAGGTGAGCAGTTCTTC
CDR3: CSGDRRGEQFF

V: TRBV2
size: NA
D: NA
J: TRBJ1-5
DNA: TGTGCCAGCAGAATTAACAGGGAGAGGTGGCAGCCCCAGCATTTT
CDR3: CASRINRERWQPQHF

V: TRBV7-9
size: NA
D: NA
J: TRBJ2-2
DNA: TGTGCCAGCAGCGGTACAGGGAGAGAGGACACCGGGGAGCTGTTTTTT
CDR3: CASSGTGREDTGELFF

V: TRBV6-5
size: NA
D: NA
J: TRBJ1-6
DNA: TGTGCCAGCAGTTACGCCCTAGGTTCACCCCTCCACTTT
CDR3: CASSYALGSPLHF

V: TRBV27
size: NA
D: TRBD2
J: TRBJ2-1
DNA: TGTGCCAGCAGTTTATTAAGCGGGACTTACAATGAGCAGTTCTTC
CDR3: CASSLLSGTYNEQFF

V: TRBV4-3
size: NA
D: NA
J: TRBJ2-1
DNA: TGCGCCAGCAGCCGCCGCAGCGGAGTGAGCAATGAGCAGTTCTTC
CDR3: CASSRRSGVSNEQFF

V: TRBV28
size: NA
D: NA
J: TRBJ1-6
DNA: TGTGCCAGCACTGACAGCGGGGAGTATTCACCCCTCCACTTT
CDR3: CASTDSGEYSPLHF

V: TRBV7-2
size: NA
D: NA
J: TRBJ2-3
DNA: TGTGCCAGCAGCTTAGGCCGGGGTGATACGCAGTATTTT
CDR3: CASSLGRGDTQYF

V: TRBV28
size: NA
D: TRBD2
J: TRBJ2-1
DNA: TGTGCCAGCAGTTTATGGGGGGAAAGCGGGGGACTCTACAATGAGCAGTTCTTC
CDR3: CASSLWGESGGLYNEQFF

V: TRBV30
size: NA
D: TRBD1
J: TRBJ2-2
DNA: TGTGCCTGGAGCCCAAAGACAGGGGGCGGGACCGGGGAGCTGTTTTTT
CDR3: CAWSPKTGGGTGELFF

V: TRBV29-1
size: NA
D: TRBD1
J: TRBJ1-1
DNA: TGCAGCGTCACGGGACAGGGGTTCACTGAAGCTTTCTTT
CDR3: CSVTGQGFTEAFF

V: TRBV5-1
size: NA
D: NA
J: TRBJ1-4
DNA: TGCGCCAGCAGCCCGTCGGGCGGGGGAACTAATGAAAAACTGTTTTTT
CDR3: CASSPSGGGTNEKLFF

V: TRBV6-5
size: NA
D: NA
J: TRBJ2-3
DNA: TGTGCCAGCAGTTACGGCTTTGATACGCAGTATTTT
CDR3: CASSYGFDTQYF

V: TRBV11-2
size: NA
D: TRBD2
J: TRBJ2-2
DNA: TGTGCCAGCAGCCGGGGGGGCAACGGGGAGCTGTTTTTT
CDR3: CASSRGGNGELFF

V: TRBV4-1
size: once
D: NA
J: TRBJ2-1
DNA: TGCGCCAGCAGCCAAGACGGGTCCCCTAGCACCAATGAGCAGTTCTTC
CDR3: CASSQDGSPSTNEQFF

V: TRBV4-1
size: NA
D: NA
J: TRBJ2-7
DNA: TGCGCCAGCAGCCAAGAAGGGGTCTCCTACGAGCAGTACTTC
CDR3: CASSQEGVSYEQYF

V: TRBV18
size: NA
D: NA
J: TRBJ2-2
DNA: TGTGCCAGCTCACGGTCGGGGTCCACCGGGGAGCTGTTTTTT
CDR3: CASSRSGSTGELFF

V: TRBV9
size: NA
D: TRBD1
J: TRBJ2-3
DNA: TGTGCCAGCAGCGTCCGCCCGCCGGGACAGACTCCGGATACGCAGTATTTT
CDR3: CASSVRPPGQTPDTQYF